The 22 T cell receptor beta chains given below trace back to one sample, sequenced in a study of regulatory T cells in long-lasting Graves disease. Assembly of TCR beta libraries relied on iRepertoire HTBI primers together with Arm-PCR of CDR3 regions. TCRdb independently ran MiXCR on the multiplex PCR reads; one entry per CDR3 protein. The repertoire holds around 250,000 distinct CDR3 sequences, about 20% seen once, with around 13% in the top ten. Time point described: newly diagnosed GD, antithyroid drugs for less than 3 months. The TCR library used RNA extracted from PBMCs. This sample also belongs to another study, concerning T cells in Graves' hyperthyroidism and ophthalmopathy.

Sequenced here: peripheral blood mononuclear cells (PBMCs), sampled at new diagnosis, from a patient treated with antithyroid drugs. These receptors all come from a woman aged 25 to 39 with Graves disease.

This clonotype has ten or more counts. This chain joins TRBV12-3 or TRBV12-4 and TRBJ2-1; the D gene is possibly TRBD2 (6 bases). CDR3 length: 15 residues. The V end was cut by 4 bases, the J end by 5 bases, with 15 bases between. For the CDR3, the DNA is TGTGCCAGCAGTTCTTGGGTGCGGGAACACAATGAGCAGTTCTTC. Protein sequence: CASSSWVREHNEQFF.

The V gene is TRBV7-9, the J gene TRBJ2-1; 10 bases are shared with TRBD2. The germline CDR1 and CDR2 sequences are SEHNR and FQNEAQ (reference sequence). With 3 bases clipped from V and 10 bases from J, the junction kept 6 bases outside the gene matches. The CDR3 covers 14 residues. For the CDR3, the DNA is TGTGCCAGCAGCTTCAAGCGGGAGGGTGAGGAGCAGTTCTTC. Encoded protein: CASSFKREGEEQFF.

In its sample, this clonotype was seen many times. The rearrangement uses TRBV6-5 and TRBJ1-1; TRBD1 is a possible D gene (6 bases). This CDR3 has 16 residues. V lost 0 bases to trimming and J lost 3 bases, with 14 bases between them. Germline V gene lookup returns CDR1 MNHEY and CDR2 SVGAGI. This CDR3 reads CASSYSLTGLDTEAFF. The CDR3 DNA reads as TGTGCCAGCAGTTACTCCCTCACAGGGCTGGACACTGAAGCTTTCTTT.

With respect to this clonotype: This likely stems from a read error, as it lies one base from a far larger clone. The rearrangement uses TRBV9 and TRBJ1-5; TRBD1 might be the D (6 bases). The CDR3 sequence is 16 residues long. Germline V gene lookup returns CDR1 SGDLS and CDR2 YYNGEE. CDR3 nucleotide sequence: TGCGCCAGCAGCGTGGGGCTGGACAGAGGCAATCAGCCCCAGCATTTT. Protein product: CASSVGLDRGNQPQHF.

This clonotype was seen at least ten times. This chain joins TRBV20-1 and TRBJ2-5; 8 positions agree with TRBD2. The CDR3 is 13 amino acids. Looked up from germline, CDR1 is DFQATT and CDR2 is SNEGSKA (reference sequence). In nucleotides, the CDR3 is TGCAGCGCTGGCGGGGGGTACCAAGAGACCCAGTACTTC. Translation: CSAGGGYQETQYF.

This clonotype turned up a few times. This CDR3 reads CSVDVAGVINEQFF. The DNA for the CDR3 is TGCAGCGTTGATGTAGCGGGGGTTATCAATGAGCAGTTCTTC. The J gene is TRBJ2-1, the V gene TRBV29-1; 9 bases are shared with TRBD2. CDR1 is SQVTM and CDR2 is ANQGSEA in the germline V gene. This CDR3 comprises 14 residues. V gave up 3 bases and J gave up 6 bases; unmatched junction bases: 6.

This clonotype was picked up many times. This sequence joins TRBV6-1 and TRBJ2-7, with TRBD1 as a possible D gene (6 bases). The CDR3 extends over 17 amino acids. CDR1 MNHNS and CDR2 SASEGT come from the germline V gene. The V end lost 8 bases, the J end lost 6 bases, and 29 bases lay between the germline ends. For the CDR3, the DNA is TGTGCCAGCTGTCGGTTCCGGGACACTGGCATGACTTGCGAGCAGTACTTC. The encoded protein is CASCRFRDTGMTCEQYF.

This clonotype was seen at least ten times. J is TRBJ1-5 and V is TRBV7-9, with 10 bases that match TRBD1. Germline CDR1 reads SEHNR; CDR2 reads FQNEAQ (reference sequence). This CDR3 spans 14 amino acids. J lost 4 bases, V lost 4 bases, and 1 base had no gene match. CDR3 in amino acids: CASSWTGGNQPQHF. CDR3 in DNA: TGTGCCAGCAGCTGGACAGGGGGGAATCAGCCCCAGCATTTT.

The chain has TRBV20-1 and TRBJ1-3, with TRBD1 matching 7 bases. CDR3 length: 14 amino acids. V lost 4 bases and J lost 0; bases outside the gene matches: 3. The germline V gene has CDR1 DFQATT and CDR2 SNEGSKA (reference sequence). CDR3 bases: TGCAGTGCTACAGGGGGGAACTCTGGAAACACCATATATTTT. This sequence encodes CSATGGNSGNTIYF.

This clonotype was recorded many times. This rearrangement joins TRBV20-1 to TRBJ1-2; TRBD1 is a possible D gene (6 bases). The germline CDR1 and CDR2 sequences are DFQATT and SNEGSKA (reference sequence). The CDR3 covers 15 residues. Trimming removed 0 bases from V and 3 bases from J, with 14 bases in between. CDR3 residues: CSARDLGRGHYGYTF. Here the CDR3 DNA reads TGCAGTGCTAGAGATCTCGGCAGGGGACACTATGGCTACACCTTC.

This clonotype was detected ten times or more. V gene TRBV5-4 combines with J gene TRBJ2-5; 7 bases fit TRBD2. This CDR3 is 16 amino acids long. J gave up 2 bases and V 4 bases, and 11 bases lay outside the gene matches. In germline, CDR1 is SGHNT, CDR2 YYREEE (reference sequence). The DNA of the CDR3 is TGTGCCAGCAGCATGGACTGGGTGGGGGGGCAAGAGACCCAGTACTTC. Amino acids: CASSMDWVGGQETQYF.

The J gene is TRBJ2-1, the V gene TRBV10-2; 7 positions agree with TRBD2. Germline CDR1 is WSHSY and CDR2 is SAAADI. V dropped 3 bases and J dropped 5; count of bases not matched to a gene: 10. The CDR3 is 16 residues long. The CDR3, as DNA: TGCGCCAGCAGTGAAGTGAGGCGGGGGATCGACAATGAGCAGTTCTTC. It yields the protein CASSEVRRGIDNEQFF.

This clonotype was counted ten times or more. The V and J genes are TRBV2 and TRBJ2-1; maybe TRBD1 (6 bases). The CDR3 is 14 amino acids. CDR1 and CDR2 from the germline V gene are SNHLY and FYNNEI. The ends were cut back, 7 bases at V and 4 bases at J, with 14 bases in the middle. CDR3 residues: CASIRGSFYNEQFF. The CDR3 DNA reads as TGTGCCAGCATTAGGGGGTCCTTTTACAATGAGCAGTTCTTC.

This clonotype was seen many times. The chain carries TRBV7-2 and TRBJ2-3, with D hard to call. The CDR3 length is 14 residues. Germline CDR1 reads SGHTA; CDR2 reads FQGNSA. Trimming removed 5 bases from V and 0 bases from J, with 9 bases in between. In DNA form, the CDR3 reads TGTGCCAGCAGCCAGACCTCTAGCACAGATACGCAGTATTTT. Translating gives CASSQTSSTDTQYF.

V gene TRBV19 combines with J gene TRBJ2-7, with D possibly called TRBD1 or TRBD2 (5 bases each). Germline lookup yields CDR1 LNHDA and CDR2 SQIVND (reference sequence). Deletions cut 0 bases from V and 4 bases from J, with 10 bases between. This CDR3 has 14 amino acids. The CDR3 sequence: CASSIDDGGYEQYF. For the CDR3, the DNA is TGTGCCAGTAGTATAGATGATGGGGGTTACGAGCAGTACTTC.

This clonotype was seen ten or more times. This sequence joins TRBV12-5 and TRBJ2-7; D ambiguous. The length of the CDR3 is 16 residues. Trimming removed 2 bases at V and 1 base at J, with 15 bases between. Germline CDR1 reads LGHNT; CDR2 reads FRNRAP. CDR3 sequence: CASGLKVSGRSYEQYF. The CDR3 nucleotides read TGTGCTAGTGGTTTGAAAGTTTCTGGCAGATCCTACGAGCAGTACTTC.

This clonotype has a count of ten or more. The V call is TRBV9, the J call TRBJ2-2, with D possibly called TRBD1 or TRBD2 (5 bases each). CDR1 and CDR2 from the germline V gene are SGDLS and YYNGEE. This CDR3 has 13 residues. Trimming removed 2 bases at V and 5 bases at J, with 7 bases between. The DNA for the CDR3 is TGTGCCAGCAGCGTCGGGACGACCGGGGAGCTGTTTTTT. Amino acids: CASSVGTTGELFF.

Ten or more counts support this clonotype. The chain has TRBV6-1 and TRBJ1-2; TRBD1 is a possible D gene (6 bases). The CDR3 has 14 amino acids. The germline V gene has CDR1 MNHNS and CDR2 SASEGT. V was cut by 6 bases and J by 0 bases, with 11 bases left in between. The CDR3 nucleotides read TGTGCCAGCAGGAGATGGACAGCTAACTATGGCTACACCTTC. This translates into CASRRWTANYGYTF.

With respect to this clonotype: A read error may be the cause here, since a much bigger clone is one base away. V gene TRBV15 combines with J gene TRBJ1-1, with TRBD1 matching over 10 bases. CDR1 and CDR2 (germline): LNHNV, YYDKDF (reference sequence). The CDR3 consists of 14 residues. The CDR3 loop is CAASKDRGRTEAFF. In nucleotides, the CDR3 is TGTGCCGCCAGCAAAGACAGGGGGCGAACTGAAGCTTTCTTT. The variable domain in full, with the rest retrieved from reference TRBV15 and TRBJ1-1, is DAMVIQNPRYQVTQFGKPVTLSCSQTLNHNVMYWYQQKSSQAPKLLFHYYDKDFNNEADTPDNFQSRRPNTSFCFLDIRSPGLGDTAMYLCAASKDRGRTEAFFGQGTRLTVV.

This clonotype was picked up many times. The V and J genes are TRBV18 and TRBJ1-2; D is perhaps TRBD1 (5 bases). V was shortened by 2 bases and J by 5 bases, with 12 bases between the two germline ends. This CDR3 has 14 residues. Germline V gene data show CDR1 as KGHSH and CDR2 as LQKENI. DNA for the CDR3: TGTGCCAGCTCACCAGGGGGAACTCGGTATGGCTACACCTTC. Encoded protein: CASSPGGTRYGYTF.

This clonotype was counted at least ten times. The chain couples TRBV20-1 to TRBJ2-5; TRBD2 matches at 11 bases. The CDR3 covers 15 residues. Per germline, CDR1 DFQATT and CDR2 SNEGSKA (reference sequence). Germline trimming cut 3 bases from V and 9 bases from J; bases unmatched to any gene: 12. The CDR3 here is CSASPPSGGWGAQYF. The CDR3 coding sequence is TGCAGTGCTAGCCCCCCTAGCGGGGGGTGGGGGGCCCAGTACTTC.

This clonotype occurred many times. The rearrangement links TRBV29-1 to TRBJ1-2; the match to TRBD1 covers 9 bases. After removal of 3 bases from V and 4 bases from J, the junction contained 9 bases not matched to a gene. Germline V lookup: CDR1 SQVTM, CDR2 ANQGSEA. CDR3 size: 15 residues. The CDR3 here is CSVERGQGEFYGYTF. The CDR3 region has the DNA TGCAGCGTTGAGCGGGGACAGGGAGAATTCTATGGCTACACCTTC.